This entry lists 9 T cell receptor beta chains sequenced from one sample in a study of blood T cell repertoires in COVID-19. The protocol was immunoSEQ multiplex PCR, while the TCRdb copy is restricted to in-frame clones and leaves out a portion. Of 40,000 or so clones in the sample, 90% were seen once. Sequencing was carried out using peripheral blood. The source of these receptors is a man aged 55 to 69 with active or convalescent COVID-19.

This sequence joins TRBV2 and TRBJ2-6; weak D call: TRBD2 (5 bases). Between the trimmed V and J ends, which lost 3 bases and 2 bases, there was a span of 8 bases. CDR1 is SNHLY, CDR2 FYNNEI, per germline. CDR3 length: 15 residues. The CDR3: CASSDVGAGANVLTF. CDR3 DNA sequence: TGTGCCAGCAGTGATGTGGGAGCTGGGGCCAACGTCCTGACTTTC.

V gene TRBV7-7 combines with J gene TRBJ2-3, with TRBD2 identical over 14 bases. In germline, CDR1 is SSHAT, CDR2 FNYEAQ (reference sequence). V lost 1 base, J lost 1 base, and 7 bases stayed unmatched. The CDR3 has 19 residues. Written as DNA, the CDR3 is TGTGCCAGCAGCTTAGAAGGACTAGCGGGAGGAGTAGGCACAGATACGCAGTATTTT. Translated, it gives CASSLEGLAGGVGTDTQYF. Together with reference TRBV7-7 and TRBJ2-3, the CDR3 gives the full variable domain: GAGVSQSPRYKVTKRGQDVTLRCDPISSHATLYWYQQALGQGPEFLTYFNYEAQPDKSGLPSDRFSAERPEGSISTLTIQRTEQRDSAMYRCASSLEGLAGGVGTDTQYFGPGTRLTVL.

The chain is built from TRBV3-1 (or the pseudogene TRBV3-2) and TRBJ2-7; D is perhaps TRBD2 (5 bases). The length of the CDR3 is 14 residues. V was clipped by 2 bases and J by 12 bases, with 20 bases between them. Germline-derived CDR1 and CDR2 are LGHDT and YNNKEL (reference sequence). The CDR3 DNA reads as TGTGCCAGCAGCCAACCGGGTGTGGGAGTAAGGACGTACTTC. This sequence encodes CASSQPGVGVRTYF.

The chain has TRBV29-1 and TRBJ2-5; possibly TRBD1 for D (5 bases). V was trimmed by 5 bases and J by 2 bases, leaving 15 bases between them. CDR1 SQVTM and CDR2 ANQGSEA come from the germline V gene. This CDR3 contains 14 residues. The CDR3 DNA sequence: TGCAGCGTTAAGTTCAGGGCCCTTCAAGAGACCCAGTACTTC. Amino acids: CSVKFRALQETQYF.

The chain is built from TRBV7-6 and TRBJ2-3; D might be TRBD2 (6 bases). Between the trimmed V and J ends, which lost 3 bases and 3 bases, there was a span of 13 bases. Looked up from germline, CDR1 is SGHVS and CDR2 is FNYEAQ. CDR3 length: 15 residues. CDR3 amino acids: CASSFTGEVTDTQYF. CDR3 in DNA: TGTGCCAGCAGCTTTACGGGAGAGGTTACAGATACGCAGTATTTT.

The chain has TRBV3-1 (or the pseudogene TRBV3-2) and TRBJ2-1; TRBD2 matches 8 bases. The CDR3 has 14 amino acids. V lost 4 bases to trimming and J lost 7 bases; unmatched junction nucleotides: 6. In germline, CDR1 is LGHDT, CDR2 YNNKEL (reference sequence). CDR3 DNA: TGTGCCAGCAGCCTTCCAAGCGGGAGTAATGAGCAGTTCTTC. Its translation: CASSLPSGSNEQFF.

V gene TRBV5-1 combines with J gene TRBJ1-1; no definite D call. The V gene's germline CDR1 is SGHRS and CDR2 YFSETQ. This CDR3 has 13 amino acids. V lost 2 bases and J lost 0, with 5 bases in between. This CDR3 reads CASSFYLNTEAFF. As DNA, the CDR3 is TGCGCCAGCAGCTTTTATTTGAACACTGAAGCTTTCTTT.

The rearrangement links TRBV6-2 or TRBV6-3 to TRBJ2-7, with 12 bases matching TRBD2. The CDR3 extends over 17 amino acids. Germline V CDR1 and CDR2: MNHEY, SVGEGT. With 2 bases clipped from V and 0 bases from J, the junction kept 5 bases outside the gene matches. CDR3 in amino acids: CASSYPKLAGGSYEQYF. The CDR3, as DNA: TGTGCCAGCAGTTACCCGAAACTAGCGGGGGGCTCCTACGAGCAGTACTTC.

The chain recombines TRBV7-2 with TRBJ2-7, with 8 bases that match TRBD1. There are 15 residues in the CDR3. After removal of 6 bases from V and 1 base from J, the junction contained 8 bases not matched to a gene. The V gene's germline CDR1 is SGHTA and CDR2 FQGNSA. DNA of the CDR3: TGTGCCAGCAGTCTCCACCGGGACAGGTCCTACGAGCAGTACTTC. Its protein is CASSLHRDRSYEQYF.